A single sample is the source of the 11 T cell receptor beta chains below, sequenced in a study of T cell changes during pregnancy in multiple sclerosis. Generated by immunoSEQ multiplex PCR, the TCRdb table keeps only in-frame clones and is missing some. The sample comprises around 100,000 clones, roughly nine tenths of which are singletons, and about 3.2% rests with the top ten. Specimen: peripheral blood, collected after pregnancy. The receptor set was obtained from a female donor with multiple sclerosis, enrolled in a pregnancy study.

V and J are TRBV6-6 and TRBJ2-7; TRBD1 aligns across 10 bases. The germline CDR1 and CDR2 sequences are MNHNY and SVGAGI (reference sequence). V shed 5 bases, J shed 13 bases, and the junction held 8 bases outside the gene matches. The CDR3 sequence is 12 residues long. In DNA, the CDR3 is TGTGCCAGCAGTGCGATGACAGGGGGCTCATACTTC. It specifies CASSAMTGGSYF.

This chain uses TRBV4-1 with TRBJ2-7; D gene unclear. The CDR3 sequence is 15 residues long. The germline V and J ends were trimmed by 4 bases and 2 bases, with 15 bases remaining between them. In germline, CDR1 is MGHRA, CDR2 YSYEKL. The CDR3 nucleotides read TGCGCCAGCAGCCCCCTCGGCGGTGTACCCTACGAGCAGTACTTC. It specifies CASSPLGGVPYEQYF.

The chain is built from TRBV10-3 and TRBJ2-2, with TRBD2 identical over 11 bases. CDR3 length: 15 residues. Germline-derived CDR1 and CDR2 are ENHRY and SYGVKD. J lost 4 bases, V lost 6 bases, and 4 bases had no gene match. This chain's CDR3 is CAIRSGTSGTGELFF. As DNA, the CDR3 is TGTGCCATCAGATCCGGGACTAGCGGCACCGGGGAGCTGTTTTTT.

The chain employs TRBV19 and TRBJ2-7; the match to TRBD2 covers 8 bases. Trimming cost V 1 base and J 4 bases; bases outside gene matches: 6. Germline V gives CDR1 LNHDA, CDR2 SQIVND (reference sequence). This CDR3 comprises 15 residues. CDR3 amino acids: CASSIGASGRYEQYF. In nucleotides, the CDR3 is TGTGCCAGTAGTATAGGGGCTAGCGGGCGTTACGAGCAGTACTTC. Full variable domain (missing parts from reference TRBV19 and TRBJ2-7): DGGITQSPKYLFRKEGQNVTLSCEQNLNHDAMYWYRQDPGQGLRLIYYSQIVNDFQKGDIAEGYSVSREKKESFPLTVTSAQKNPTAFYLCASSIGASGRYEQYFGPGTRLTVT.

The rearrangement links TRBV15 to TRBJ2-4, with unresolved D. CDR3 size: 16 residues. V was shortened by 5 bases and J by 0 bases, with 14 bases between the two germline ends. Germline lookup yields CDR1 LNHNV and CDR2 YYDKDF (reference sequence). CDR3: CATSARHLLAKNIQYF. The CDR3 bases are TGTGCCACCAGCGCACGACATCTACTAGCCAAAAACATTCAGTACTTC.

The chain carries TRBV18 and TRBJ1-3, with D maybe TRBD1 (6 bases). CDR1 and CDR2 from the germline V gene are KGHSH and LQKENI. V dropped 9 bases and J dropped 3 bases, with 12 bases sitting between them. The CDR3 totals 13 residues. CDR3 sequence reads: CASNRERGNTIYF. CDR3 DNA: TGTGCCAGTAACAGGGAACGTGGAAACACCATATATTTT.

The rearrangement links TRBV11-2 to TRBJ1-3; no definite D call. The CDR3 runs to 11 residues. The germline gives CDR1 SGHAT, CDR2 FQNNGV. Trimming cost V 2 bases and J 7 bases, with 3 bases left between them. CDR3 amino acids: CASSLTNTIYF. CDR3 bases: TGTGCCAGCAGCTTAACTAACACCATATATTTT.

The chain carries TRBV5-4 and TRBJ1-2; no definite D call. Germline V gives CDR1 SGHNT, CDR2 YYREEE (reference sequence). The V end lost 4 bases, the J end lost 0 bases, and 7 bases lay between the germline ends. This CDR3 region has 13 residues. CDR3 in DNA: TGTGCCAGCAGCCACAACGCTAACTATGGCTACACCTTC. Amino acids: CASSHNANYGYTF.

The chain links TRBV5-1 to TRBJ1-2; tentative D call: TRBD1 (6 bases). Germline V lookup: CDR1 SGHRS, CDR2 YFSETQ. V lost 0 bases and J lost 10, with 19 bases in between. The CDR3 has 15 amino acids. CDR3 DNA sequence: TGCGCCAGCAGCTTGGTGGGGGGGGACACAGGGAACTACACCTTC. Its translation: CASSLVGGDTGNYTF. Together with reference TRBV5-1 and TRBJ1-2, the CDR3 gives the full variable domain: KAGVTQTPRYLIKTRGQQVTLSCSPISGHRSVSWYQQTPGQGLQFLFEYFSETQRNKGNFPGRFSGRQFSNSRSEMNVSTLELGDSALYLCASSLVGGDTGNYTFGSGTRLTVV.

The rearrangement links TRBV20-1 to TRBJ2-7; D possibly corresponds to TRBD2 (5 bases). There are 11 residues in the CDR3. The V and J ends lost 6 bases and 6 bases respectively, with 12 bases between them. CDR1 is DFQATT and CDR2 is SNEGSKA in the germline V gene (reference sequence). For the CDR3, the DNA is TGCAGTGCAAAGGCCGGGGTCGAGCAGTACTTC. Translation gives CSAKAGVEQYF.

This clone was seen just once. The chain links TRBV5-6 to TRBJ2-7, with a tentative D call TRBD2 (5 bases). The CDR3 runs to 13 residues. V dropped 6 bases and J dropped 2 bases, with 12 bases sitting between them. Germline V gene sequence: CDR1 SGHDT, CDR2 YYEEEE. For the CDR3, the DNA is TGTGCCAGCATCCGGACGGGAACCTACGAGCAGTACTTC. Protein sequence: CASIRTGTYEQYF.